Presented here are 30 T cell receptor beta chains from one specimen sequenced in a study of blood T cell repertoires in COVID-19. Method: immunoSEQ multiplex PCR; TCRdb's copy keeps in-frame clones and lacks some. The table has some 87,000 clones, around four fifths seen once; the top ten hold 10% to 15%. Sequencing was carried out using peripheral blood. Source of these receptors: a woman aged 70-85 years with active or convalescent COVID-19.

This chain joins TRBV9 and TRBJ1-2; 8 positions match TRBD1. Germline V gives CDR1 SGDLS, CDR2 YYNGEE. The J segment lost 2 bases and the V segment lost 0 bases, leaving 9 bases of the junction unmatched. This CDR3 is 17 amino acids long. CDR3: CASSVGQGAIRNYGYTF. In nucleotides, the CDR3 is TGTGCCAGCAGCGTAGGGCAGGGGGCTATAAGAAACTATGGCTACACCTTC.

This chain connects TRBV2 to TRBJ2-1, with D maybe TRBD1 (5 bases). The CDR3 extends over 15 amino acids. V was clipped by 5 bases and J by 4 bases, with 15 bases between them. From germline, CDR1 is SNHLY and CDR2 FYNNEI. This chain's CDR3 is CASSPSPGNYNEQFF. As DNA, the CDR3 is TGTGCCAGCAGTCCCTCGCCAGGGAATTACAATGAGCAGTTCTTC.

This clone was observed a few times. V and J are TRBV4-1 and TRBJ2-1; 8 bases align to TRBD2. Germline V CDR1 and CDR2: MGHRA, YSYEKL. CDR3 size: 18 residues. The trim removed 2 bases at V and 2 bases at J, leaving 11 bases unmatched. CDR3 region: CASSQQPRTGGTYNEQFF. CDR3 in DNA: TGCGCCAGCAGCCAACAGCCTCGAACGGGGGGGACCTACAATGAGCAGTTCTTC.

The V and J genes are TRBV11-2 and TRBJ1-1, with 8 nucleotides matching TRBD1. CDR3 length equals 15 residues. The ends lost 5 bases at V and 5 bases at J; junction bases unmatched: 10. Germline V gene sequence: CDR1 SGHAT, CDR2 FQNNGV. The CDR3 region has the DNA TGTGCCAGCAGCGAAACTCAGGGGGCGCGAACTGAAGCTTTCTTT. Residues: CASSETQGARTEAFF.

The chain has TRBV7-2 and TRBJ2-5, with 7 bases that match TRBD2. Germline CDR1 reads SGHTA; CDR2 reads FQGNSA. V lost 4 bases to trimming and J lost 5 bases; unmatched junction nucleotides: 10. The CDR3 is 15 residues long. This CDR3 reads CASSSGTTERETQYF. DNA of the CDR3: TGTGCCAGCAGCTCCGGGACTACCGAACGGGAGACCCAGTACTTC.

This clone showed up just once. This chain links TRBV15 with TRBJ1-6; a weak D match, TRBD1 (6 bases). Per the germline V gene, CDR1 is LNHNV and CDR2 is YYDKDF (reference sequence). V lost 0 bases to trimming and J lost 7 bases, with 10 bases between them. The CDR3 has 15 amino acids. CDR3 residues: CATSRDAQGNSPLHF. The CDR3 DNA reads as TGTGCCACCAGCAGAGATGCCCAGGGGAATTCACCCCTCCACTTT. The full variable domain, rest sourced from reference TRBV15 and TRBJ1-6, is DAMVIQNPRYQVTQFGKPVTLSCSQTLNHNVMYWYQQKSSQAPKLLFHYYDKDFNNEADTPDNFQSRRPNTSFCFLDIRSPGLGDTAMYLCATSRDAQGNSPLHFGNGTRLTVT.

This sequence joins TRBV3-1 (or the pseudogene TRBV3-2) and TRBJ2-5, with TRBD2 matching 9 bases. The germline gives CDR1 LGHDT, CDR2 YNNKEL (reference sequence). The junction had 13 bases not matched to a gene; V was cut back by 8 bases and J by 6 bases. The CDR3 sequence is 15 residues long. The CDR3 nucleotides are TGTGCCAGCTCTATTGCGGGGGGGCCGGTAAAGACCCAGTACTTC. Translating gives CASSIAGGPVKTQYF.

The sample holds one count of this clone. CDR3 nucleotide sequence: TGTGCCAGCAGCCAAGTTGAGAGGAGCGGCGAGCAGTACTTC. Translated: CASSQVERSGEQYF. The chain has TRBV14 and TRBJ2-7; maybe TRBD2 (5 bases). Trimming took 1 base from V and 6 from J, leaving 13 bases between them. This CDR3 region has 14 residues. Germline V gives CDR1 SGHDN, CDR2 FVKESK.

The chain employs TRBV7-2 and TRBJ2-3; 7 bases are shared with TRBD1. Per germline, CDR1 SGHTA and CDR2 FQGNSA. This CDR3 region has 16 residues. V was clipped by 5 bases and J by 1 base; unmatched bases: 9. The CDR3 loop is CASSPRRGQRTDTQYF. CDR3 nucleotide sequence: TGTGCCAGCAGCCCCCGACGGGGACAGCGCACAGATACGCAGTATTTT.

This clone was detected only once. V is TRBV23-1 and J is TRBJ1-2, with D perhaps TRBD1 (5 bases). TRBV23-1 is an ORF, and what it does is uncertain. The CDR3 sequence is 19 residues long. The ends were cut back, 2 bases at V and 4 bases at J, with 26 bases in the middle. This chain's CDR3 is CASSQKGPNERGSGYGYTF. Written as DNA, the CDR3 is TGCGCCAGCAGTCAAAAGGGACCGAATGAGCGGGGGAGTGGCTATGGCTACACCTTC.

The chain recombines TRBV2 with TRBJ1-6, with D possibly being TRBD1 (6 bases). Germline assignment: CDR1 SNHLY and CDR2 FYNNEI. The V and J ends lost 8 bases and 5 bases respectively, with 13 bases between them. The CDR3 is made up of 14 amino acids. CDR3 loop: CASRRTANNSPLHF. CDR3 sequence (DNA): TGTGCCAGCCGCCGGACAGCCAATAATTCACCCCTCCACTTT.

The chain has TRBV28 and TRBJ1-2; 7 nucleotides line up with TRBD1. The CDR3 consists of 14 residues. V dropped 4 bases and J dropped 8; count of bases not matched to a gene: 10. Germline CDR1 MDHEN, CDR2 SYDVKM. The CDR3 bases are TGTGCCAGCAGTTCTCTGACAGGGCCGGGAGGCTACACCTTC. This encodes CASSSLTGPGGYTF.

This chain uses TRBV4-1 with TRBJ1-1; 9 bases agree with TRBD1. CDR1 and CDR2 from the germline V gene are MGHRA and YSYEKL. With V trimmed by 7 bases and J by 1 base, 10 bases remained unmatched. This CDR3 contains 16 residues. Here the CDR3 reads CASKIGPDRGNTEAFF. CDR3 sequence (DNA): TGCGCCAGCAAGATAGGTCCGGACAGGGGGAACACTGAAGCTTTCTTT.

The chain is built from TRBV19 and TRBJ1-2; unclear D gene. Per germline, CDR1 LNHDA and CDR2 SQIVND (reference sequence). The V end lost 6 bases, the J end lost 5 bases, and 19 bases lay between the germline ends. The CDR3 has 15 residues. The CDR3 region has the DNA TGTGCCAGTAGCTCGGGGTTTCCAAAGCGATATGGCTACACCTTC. Translated, it gives CASSSGFPKRYGYTF.

The chain combines TRBV15 with TRBJ2-7; a possible D gene is TRBD1 (6 bases). This CDR3 is built from 15 residues. Trimming shortened V by 2 bases and J by 5 bases, and 16 bases separated the two germline ends. Germline CDR1 LNHNV, CDR2 YYDKDF (reference sequence). CDR3 nucleotide sequence: TGTGCCACCAGCAGAAGGGTTACAGGGTCCCACGAGCAGTACTTC. Amino acid sequence: CATSRRVTGSHEQYF.

The chain joins TRBV6-1 to TRBJ1-1, with D possibly being TRBD1 (5 bases). Trimming took off 2 bases at V and 1 base at J, with 11 bases between the two ends. The CDR3 totals 15 residues. The germline V gene encodes CDR1 MNHNS and CDR2 SASEGT. DNA for the CDR3: TGTGCCAGCAGTGAAAACCCAGGGAAGAACACTGAAGCTTTCTTT. As protein: CASSENPGKNTEAFF.

This chain connects TRBV2 to TRBJ2-1; maybe TRBD2 (6 bases). The CDR3 sequence is 16 residues long. The V and J ends lost 5 bases and 4 bases respectively, with 18 bases between them. Germline loops: CDR1 SNHLY, CDR2 FYNNEI. In nucleotides, the CDR3 is TGTGCCAGCAGTACCACCCCCAGGACTAATTACAATGAGCAGTTCTTC. Translation gives CASSTTPRTNYNEQFF.

This chain joins TRBV4-3 and TRBJ1-2, with D maybe TRBD1 (6 bases). V was shortened by 0 bases and J by 4 bases, with 18 bases between the two germline ends. Germline-derived CDR1 and CDR2 are LGHNA and YSLEER. The CDR3 has 17 amino acids. The CDR3 loop is CASSQDPQGLITYGYTF. CDR3 in DNA: TGCGCCAGCAGCCAAGATCCACAGGGATTGATTACCTATGGCTACACCTTC.

The chain links TRBV6-2 or TRBV6-3 to TRBJ2-7; D not resolved. In germline, CDR1 is MNHEY, CDR2 SVGEGT. Trimming stripped 6 bases from V and 6 bases from J, with 9 bases between. This CDR3 contains 11 residues. CDR3 bases: TGTGCCAGCAGCGTTGAGCGCGAGCAGTACTTC. Amino acid sequence: CASSVEREQYF.

The gene calls are TRBV18 and TRBJ2-1; D gene unclear. This CDR3 spans 14 amino acids. Germline values: CDR1 KGHSH, CDR2 LQKENI. The ends were cut back, 6 bases at V and 5 bases at J, with 14 bases in the middle. CDR3 amino acids: CASSSLGHNNEQFF. DNA of the CDR3: TGTGCCAGCTCCTCCCTTGGGCACAACAATGAGCAGTTCTTC.

The chain carries TRBV7-2 and TRBJ1-5; TRBD1 agrees at 10 bases. This CDR3 is 15 amino acids long. The V gene's germline CDR1 is SGHTA and CDR2 FQGNSA. J gave up 4 bases and V 5 bases, and 5 bases lay outside the gene matches. CDR3 nucleotide sequence: TGTGCCAGCAGCAAACCGGACAGGGGGAATCAGCCCCAGCATTTT. Its protein product is CASSKPDRGNQPQHF.

This sequence joins TRBV9 and TRBJ1-2; the D gene is possibly TRBD1 (5 bases). This CDR3 has 13 residues. Germline V gene sequence: CDR1 SGDLS, CDR2 YYNGEE. Trimming took off 3 bases at V and 11 bases at J, with 17 bases between the two ends. Here the CDR3 DNA reads TGTGCCAGCAGCGGACTCCAGGGTGCTGGTTACACCTTC. Translated: CASSGLQGAGYTF.

The rearrangement joins TRBV29-1 to TRBJ2-3, with 10 bases identical to TRBD2. Germline loops: CDR1 SQVTM, CDR2 ANQGSEA. The CDR3 extends over 15 amino acids. With 6 bases clipped from V and 4 bases from J, the junction kept 10 bases outside the gene matches. CDR3 sequence: CSVAGSGGASDTQYF. For the CDR3, the DNA is TGCAGCGTCGCAGGGAGCGGGGGGGCATCAGATACGCAGTATTTT.

With respect to this clone: Other DNA sequences within the sample encode an identical CDR3. The rearrangement links TRBV11-2 to TRBJ2-5; 7 nucleotides agree with TRBD1. Germline CDR1 and CDR2: SGHAT and FQNNGV. The J segment lost 2 bases and the V segment lost 4 bases, leaving 4 bases of the junction unmatched. CDR3 length equals 14 residues. The DNA for the CDR3 is TGTGCCAGCAGCTCTTCAGGGGGTCAAGAGACCCAGTACTTC. Residues: CASSSSGGQETQYF.

The chain joins TRBV10-2 to TRBJ1-4; no firm D call. Germline-derived CDR1 and CDR2 are WSHSY and SAAADI. Trimming removed 2 bases at V and 1 base at J, with 8 bases between. The length of the CDR3 is 15 residues. Here the CDR3 DNA reads TGCGCCAGCAGTGAGAGGAGGCTAACTAATGAAAAACTGTTTTTT. This gives the protein CASSERRLTNEKLFF.

The chain joins TRBV2 to TRBJ2-2; weak D call: TRBD1 (5 bases). Germline V lookup: CDR1 SNHLY, CDR2 FYNNEI. CDR3 length equals 13 residues. V lost 9 bases and J 6 bases, leaving 14 bases between the germline ends. The CDR3, as DNA: TGTGCCAGTACATCTCAGGGTTCCGGGGAGCTGTTTTTT. Amino acids: CASTSQGSGELFF.

The CDR3 protein is CASSDGSFYEQYF. The CDR3 nucleotides read TGTGCCAGTAGCGACGGGTCTTTCTACGAGCAGTACTTC. The V and J genes are TRBV19 and TRBJ2-7; D is ambiguous. The CDR3 contains 13 residues. The V end lost 6 bases, the J end lost 3 bases, and 12 bases lay between the germline ends. Germline CDR1 and CDR2: LNHDA and SQIVND (reference sequence).

The chain uses TRBV23-1 and TRBJ2-3, with 8 bases that match TRBD1. TRBV23-1 is classed as an ORF, of uncertain function. The V gene end was trimmed by 5 bases and the J gene end by 2 bases; junction bases not matched to a gene: 6. CDR3 length equals 15 residues. The CDR3 nucleotides are TGCGCCAGCAGTATAGTGGGACAGGACACAGATACGCAGTATTTT. Translated, it gives CASSIVGQDTDTQYF.

This rearrangement joins TRBV10-1 to TRBJ1-2; D remains unclear. CDR1 is WNHNN, CDR2 SYGVQD, per germline (reference sequence). The V gene lost 0 bases and the J gene lost 3 bases, with 8 bases spanning the gap. This CDR3 has 14 residues. The CDR3 DNA reads as TGCGCCAGCAGTGAGTCGAATGCGGACTATGGCTACACCTTC. Translating gives CASSESNADYGYTF.

The chain links TRBV2 to TRBJ2-2; 10 positions match TRBD2. Per the germline V gene, CDR1 is SNHLY and CDR2 is FYNNEI. The CDR3 has 15 amino acids. The trim removed 7 bases at V and 6 bases at J, leaving 8 bases unmatched. The CDR3 spells CASTLVAGGAGELFF. The DNA of the CDR3 is TGTGCCAGCACGCTGGTAGCGGGGGGCGCCGGGGAGCTGTTTTTT.